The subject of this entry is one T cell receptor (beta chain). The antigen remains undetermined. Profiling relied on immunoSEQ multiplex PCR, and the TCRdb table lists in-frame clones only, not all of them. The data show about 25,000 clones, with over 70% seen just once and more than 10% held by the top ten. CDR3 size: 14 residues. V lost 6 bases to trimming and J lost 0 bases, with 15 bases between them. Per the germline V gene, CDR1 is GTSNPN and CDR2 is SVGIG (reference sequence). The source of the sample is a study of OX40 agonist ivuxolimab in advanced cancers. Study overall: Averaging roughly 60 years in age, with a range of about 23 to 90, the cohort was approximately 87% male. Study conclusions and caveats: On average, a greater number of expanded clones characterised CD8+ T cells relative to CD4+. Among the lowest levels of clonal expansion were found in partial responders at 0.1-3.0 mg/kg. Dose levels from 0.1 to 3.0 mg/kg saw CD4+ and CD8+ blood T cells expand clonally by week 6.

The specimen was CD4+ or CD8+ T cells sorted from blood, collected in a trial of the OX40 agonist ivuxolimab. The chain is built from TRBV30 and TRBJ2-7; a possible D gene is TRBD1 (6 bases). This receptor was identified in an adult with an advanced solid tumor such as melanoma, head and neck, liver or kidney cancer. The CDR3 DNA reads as TGTGCCTGTGTGGGGAGCAGGGGCTCCTACGAGCAGTACTTC. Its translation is CACVGSRGSYEQYF.